The clone carrying this T cell receptor (beta chain) has a single count. The sample is drawn from a study of blood T cell repertoires in COVID-19. About the research overall: PBMCs, B-cell-depleted T cells, or T cells were the source of the cDNA or gDNA that made up the material.

The CDR3 spans 16 residues. Germline CDR1 reads SGHTA; CDR2 reads FQGNSA. The junction had 8 bases not matched to a gene; V was cut back by 5 bases and J by 2 bases. Study members were between about 18 and 100 years old and lived in 24 US regions. Resolution of symptoms, clearance, or two negative PCRs was present in recovered Cohort 3 donors. In the study's own analysis: Counts of nucleated cells, estimated from reference gene primer amplification, were obtained. Sequenced by immunoSEQ multiplex PCR; TCRdb stores in-frame clones only, minus some. The V and J calls and clone size are taken from that table; D and trimming were inferred from the DNA. The sample shows approximately 300,000 clones, about 85% of them seen only once.

Source material: PBMCs or T cells enriched from blood (not recorded which). J is TRBJ1-2 and V is TRBV7-2, with 10 nucleotides matching TRBD1. The receptor comes from a woman in her twenties or thirties who had recovered from COVID-19. The CDR3 coding sequence is TGTGCCAGCAGCCCTGGGACAGGGGTGGGCAACTATGGCTACACCTTC. Its translation: CASSPGTGVGNYGYTF.